Shown below are 2 T cell receptor beta chains from a single sample sequenced in a study of blood T cell repertoires in COVID-19. TCRdb keeps only in-frame clones here, not all; method: immunoSEQ multiplex PCR. The table includes over 85,000 clones, about 85% detected once. Sequenced: peripheral blood. The receptors derive from a man aged 80 or over with acute or convalescent COVID-19.

The genes are TRBV6-5 and TRBJ1-4; tentative D call: TRBD1 (5 bases). Germline loops: CDR1 MNHEY, CDR2 SVGAGI. CDR3 length equals 15 residues. V dropped 2 bases and J dropped 7 bases, with 14 bases sitting between them. The CDR3 region has the DNA TGTGCCAGCAGTTACAAGTGGCGGGGGGGTGAAAAACTGTTTTTT. This translates into CASSYKWRGGEKLFF.

The chain uses TRBV29-1 and TRBJ2-1; possible D gene TRBD1, 6 bases. Germline V gives CDR1 SQVTM, CDR2 ANQGSEA. The CDR3 is made up of 13 amino acids. The V gene lost 4 bases and the J gene lost 0 bases, with 7 bases spanning the gap. The CDR3 loop reads CSVVQGSYNEQFF. CDR3 in DNA: TGCAGCGTTGTACAGGGCTCCTACAATGAGCAGTTCTTC.